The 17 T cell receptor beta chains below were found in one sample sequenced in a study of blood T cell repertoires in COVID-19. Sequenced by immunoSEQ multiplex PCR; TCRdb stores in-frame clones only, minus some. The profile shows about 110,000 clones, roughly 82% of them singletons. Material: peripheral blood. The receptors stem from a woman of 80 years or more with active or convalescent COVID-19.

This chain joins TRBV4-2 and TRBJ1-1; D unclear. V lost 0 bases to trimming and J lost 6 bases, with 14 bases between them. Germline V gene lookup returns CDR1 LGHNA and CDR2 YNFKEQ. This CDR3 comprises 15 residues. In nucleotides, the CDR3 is TGTGCCAGCAGCCAAGAGGGGAGCGGTCAAGCTGAAGCTTTCTTT. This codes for CASSQEGSGQAEAFF.

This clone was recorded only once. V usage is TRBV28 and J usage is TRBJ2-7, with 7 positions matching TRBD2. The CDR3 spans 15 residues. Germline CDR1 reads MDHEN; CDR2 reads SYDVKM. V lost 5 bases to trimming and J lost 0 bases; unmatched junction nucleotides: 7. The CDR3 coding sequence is TGTGCCAGCAGTCCCCCTCGGGACTACTCCTACGAGCAGTACTTC. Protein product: CASSPPRDYSYEQYF.

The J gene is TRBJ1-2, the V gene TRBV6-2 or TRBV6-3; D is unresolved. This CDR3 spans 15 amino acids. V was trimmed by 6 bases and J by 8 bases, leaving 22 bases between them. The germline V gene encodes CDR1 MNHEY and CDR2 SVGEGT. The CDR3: CASSASGRLTKGYTF. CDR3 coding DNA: TGTGCCAGCAGCGCTTCAGGCCGCTTAACCAAAGGCTACACCTTC.

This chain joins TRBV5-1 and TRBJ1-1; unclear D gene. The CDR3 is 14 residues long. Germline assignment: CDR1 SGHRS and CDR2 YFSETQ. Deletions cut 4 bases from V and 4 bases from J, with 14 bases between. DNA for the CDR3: TGCGCCAGCAGCCTCCAAGAGGTGGGCACTGAAGCTTTCTTT. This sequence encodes CASSLQEVGTEAFF.

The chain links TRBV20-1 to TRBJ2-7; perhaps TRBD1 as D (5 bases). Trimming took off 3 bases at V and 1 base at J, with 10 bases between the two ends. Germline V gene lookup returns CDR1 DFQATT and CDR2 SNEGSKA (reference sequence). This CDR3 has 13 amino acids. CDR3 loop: CSASLDRSYEQYF. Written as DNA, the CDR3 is TGCAGTGCTAGTCTAGACAGATCCTACGAGCAGTACTTC.

The CDR3 region is CATSEGGVSSGRFYNEQFF. Here the CDR3 DNA reads TGTGCCACCAGTGAAGGGGGCGTATCTAGCGGGAGGTTCTACAATGAGCAGTTCTTC. The V gene is TRBV24-1, the J gene TRBJ2-1, with 11 bases fitting TRBD2. CDR3 length equals 19 residues. CDR1 is KGHDR and CDR2 is SFDVKD in the germline V gene. Trimming took 4 bases from V and 3 from J; bases not matched to a gene: 13.

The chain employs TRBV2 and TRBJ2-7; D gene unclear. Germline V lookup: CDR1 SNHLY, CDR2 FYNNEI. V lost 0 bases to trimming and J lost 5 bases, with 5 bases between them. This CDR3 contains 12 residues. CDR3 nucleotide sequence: TGTGCCAGCAGTGAAGCCGGAGACGAGCAGTACTTC. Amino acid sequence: CASSEAGDEQYF.

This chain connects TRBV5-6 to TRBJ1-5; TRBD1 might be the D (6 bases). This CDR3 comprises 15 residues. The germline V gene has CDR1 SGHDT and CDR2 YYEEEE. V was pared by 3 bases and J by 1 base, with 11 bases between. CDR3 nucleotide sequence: TGTGCCAGCAGCTCCCGGGGGGCCAGCAATCAGCCCCAGCATTTT. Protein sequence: CASSSRGASNQPQHF.

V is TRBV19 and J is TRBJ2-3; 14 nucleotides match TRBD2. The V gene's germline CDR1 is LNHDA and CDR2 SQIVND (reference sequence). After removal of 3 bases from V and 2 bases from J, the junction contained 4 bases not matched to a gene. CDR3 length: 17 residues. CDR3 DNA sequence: TGTGCCAGTAGTATTAGACTAGCGGGAGGGTTCACAGATACGCAGTATTTT. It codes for CASSIRLAGGFTDTQYF. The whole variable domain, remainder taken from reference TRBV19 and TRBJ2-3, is DGGITQSPKYLFRKEGQNVTLSCEQNLNHDAMYWYRQDPGQGLRLIYYSQIVNDFQKGDIAEGYSVSREKKESFPLTVTSAQKNPTAFYLCASSIRLAGGFTDTQYFGPGTRLTVL.

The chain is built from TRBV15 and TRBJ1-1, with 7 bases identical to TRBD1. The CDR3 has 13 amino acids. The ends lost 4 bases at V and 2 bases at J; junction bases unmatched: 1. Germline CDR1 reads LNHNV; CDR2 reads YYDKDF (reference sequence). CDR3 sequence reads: CATSKGGNTEAFF. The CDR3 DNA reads TGTGCCACCAGCAAAGGGGGCAACACTGAAGCTTTCTTT.

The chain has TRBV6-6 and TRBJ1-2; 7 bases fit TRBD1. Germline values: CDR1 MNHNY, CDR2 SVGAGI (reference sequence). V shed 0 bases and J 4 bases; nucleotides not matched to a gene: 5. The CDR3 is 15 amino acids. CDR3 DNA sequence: TGTGCCAGCAGTTACTCGATGGGGACAGCCTATGGCTACACCTTC. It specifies CASSYSMGTAYGYTF.

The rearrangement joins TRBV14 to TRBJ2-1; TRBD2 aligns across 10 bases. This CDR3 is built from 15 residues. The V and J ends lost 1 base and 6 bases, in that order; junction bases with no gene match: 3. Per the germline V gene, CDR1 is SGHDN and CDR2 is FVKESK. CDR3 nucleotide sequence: TGTGCCAGCAGCCAAGGGACTAGCGGATTCAATGAGCAGTTCTTC. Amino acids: CASSQGTSGFNEQFF.

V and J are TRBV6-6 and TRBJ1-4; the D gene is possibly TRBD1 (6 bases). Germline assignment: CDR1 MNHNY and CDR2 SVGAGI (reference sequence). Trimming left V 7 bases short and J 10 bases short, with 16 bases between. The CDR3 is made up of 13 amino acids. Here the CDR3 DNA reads TGTGCCAGCACTGAAAGGGGGAGGGCAAAACTGTTTTTT. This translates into CASTERGRAKLFF.

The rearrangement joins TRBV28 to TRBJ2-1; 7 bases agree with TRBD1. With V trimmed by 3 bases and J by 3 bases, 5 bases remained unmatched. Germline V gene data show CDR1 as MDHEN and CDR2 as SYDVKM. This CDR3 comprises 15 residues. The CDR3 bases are TGTGCCAGCAGTTTGGAGACAGGGTACTACAATGAGCAGTTCTTC. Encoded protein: CASSLETGYYNEQFF.

CDR3 coding DNA: TGCGCCAGCAGCCCGCGCGTCGACTCCTACGAGCAGTACTTC. It specifies CASSPRVDSYEQYF. The chain couples TRBV4-1 to TRBJ2-7; D gene uncertain. Germline V gene lookup returns CDR1 MGHRA and CDR2 YSYEKL. V lost 4 bases to trimming and J lost 0 bases, with 10 bases between them. The CDR3 has 14 amino acids.

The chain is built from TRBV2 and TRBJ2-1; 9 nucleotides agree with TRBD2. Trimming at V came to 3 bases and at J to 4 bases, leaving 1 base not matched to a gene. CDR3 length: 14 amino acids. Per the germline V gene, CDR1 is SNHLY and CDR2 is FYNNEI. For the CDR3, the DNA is TGTGCCAGCAGTGAGCTAGCGGGGTACAATGAGCAGTTCTTC. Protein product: CASSELAGYNEQFF.

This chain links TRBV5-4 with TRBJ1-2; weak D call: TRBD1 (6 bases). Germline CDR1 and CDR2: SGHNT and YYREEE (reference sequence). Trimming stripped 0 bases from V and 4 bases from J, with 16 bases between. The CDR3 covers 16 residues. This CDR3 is CASSLEWDKGGYGYTF. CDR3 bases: TGTGCCAGCAGCTTGGAGTGGGACAAAGGGGGCTATGGCTACACCTTC.